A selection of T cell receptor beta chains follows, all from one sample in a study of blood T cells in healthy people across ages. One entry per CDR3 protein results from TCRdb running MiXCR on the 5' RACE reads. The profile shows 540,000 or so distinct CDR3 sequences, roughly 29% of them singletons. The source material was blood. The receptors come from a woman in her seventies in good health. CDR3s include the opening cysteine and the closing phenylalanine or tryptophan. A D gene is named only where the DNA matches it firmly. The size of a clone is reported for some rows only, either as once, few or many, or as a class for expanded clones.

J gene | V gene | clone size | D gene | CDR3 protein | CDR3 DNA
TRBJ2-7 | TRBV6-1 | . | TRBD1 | CASSVGTGERLDDEQYF | TGTGCCAGCAGTGTCGGGACAGGGGAACGCCTAGACGACGAGCAGTACTTC
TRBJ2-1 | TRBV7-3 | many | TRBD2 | CASSIAGGLYEQFF | TGTGCCAGCAGCATAGCGGGGGGGCTCTATGAGCAGTTCTTC
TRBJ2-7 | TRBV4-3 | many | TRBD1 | CASSQRQGRSYEQYF | TGCGCCAGCAGCCAACGACAGGGGAGGTCCTACGAGCAGTACTTC
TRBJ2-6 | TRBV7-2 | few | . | CASSRQGSPRGANVLTF | TGTGCCTCCTCGAGGCAGGGGAGCCCTCGTGGGGCCAACGTCCTGACTTTC
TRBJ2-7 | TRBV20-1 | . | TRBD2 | CSAKLALEQYF | TGCAGTGCCAAACTAGCGCTCGAGCAGTACTTC
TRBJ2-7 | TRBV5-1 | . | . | CASSLMVSGQSSYEQYF | TGCGCCAGCAGCTTGATGGTCTCGGGACAAAGCTCCTACGAGCAGTACTTC
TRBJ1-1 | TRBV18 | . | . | CASSPGRQPEAFF | TGTGCCAGCTCGCCGGGTAGACAGCCGGAAGCTTTCTTT
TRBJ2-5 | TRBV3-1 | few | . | CASSQDRRSPNQETQYF | TGTGCCAGCAGCCAAGATCGAAGATCACCCAACCAAGAGACCCAGTACTTC
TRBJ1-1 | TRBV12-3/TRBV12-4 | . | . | CASSLSGVEGTEAFF | TGTGCCAGCAGTTTATCAGGGGTAGAGGGCACTGAAGCTTTCTTT
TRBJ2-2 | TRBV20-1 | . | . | CSAPRQGSGELFF | TGCAGTGCCCCGCGTCAGGGTTCCGGGGAGCTGTTTTTT
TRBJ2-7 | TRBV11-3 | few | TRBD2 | CASSLTSGGAGVGYEQYF | TGTGCCAGCAGCCTGACTAGCGGGGGGGCCGGAGTCGGCTACGAGCAGTACTTC
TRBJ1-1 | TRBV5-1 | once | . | CASRREGGTEAFF | TGCGCCAGCAGAAGAGAGGGCGGAACTGAAGCTTTCTTT
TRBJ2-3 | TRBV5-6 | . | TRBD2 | CASSPGTSGWYF | TGTGCCAGCAGCCCCGGGACTAGCGGATGGTATTTT
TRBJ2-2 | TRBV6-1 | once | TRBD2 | CASRRKLAGAPGELFF | TGTGCCAGCAGGCGGAAACTAGCGGGGGCCCCCGGGGAGCTGTTTTTT
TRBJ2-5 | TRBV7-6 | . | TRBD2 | CASSAGLAGGETQYF | TGTGCCAGCAGCGCCGGACTAGCGGGGGGAGAGACCCAGTACTTC
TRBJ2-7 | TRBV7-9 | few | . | CASSTGPYFHEQYF | TGTGCCAGCAGCACGGGCCCTTACTTCCACGAGCAGTACTTC
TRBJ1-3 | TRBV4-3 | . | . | CASSRFLMGSASSGNTIYF | TGCGCCAGCAGCCGCTTTTTAATGGGGTCAGCGAGCTCTGGAAACACCATATATTTT
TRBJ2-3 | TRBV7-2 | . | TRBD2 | CASSGTSGGPLDTQYF | TGTGCCAGCAGCGGGACTAGCGGGGGGCCCCTAGATACGCAGTATTTT
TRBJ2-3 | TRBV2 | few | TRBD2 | CASVADGGDTQYF | TGTGCCAGCGTCGCAGACGGGGGGGATACGCAGTATTTT
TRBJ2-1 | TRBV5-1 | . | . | CASSLVVPQGTNEQFF | TGCGCCAGCAGCTTGGTCGTGCCCCAAGGGACTAATGAGCAGTTCTTC
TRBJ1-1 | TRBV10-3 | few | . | CAISVDRANTEAFF | TGTGCCATCAGTGTGGACAGAGCGAACACTGAAGCTTTCTTT
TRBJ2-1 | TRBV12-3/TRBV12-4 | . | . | CASSLQNPLYNEQFF | TGTGCCAGCAGTTTACAGAACCCTCTCTACAATGAGCAGTTCTTC
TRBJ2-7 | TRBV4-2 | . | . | CASSQQTGPYEQYF | TGTGCCAGCAGCCAGCAGACAGGTCCCTACGAGCAGTACTTC
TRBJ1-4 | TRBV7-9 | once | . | CASSDRQRRATNEKLFF | TGTGCCAGCAGCGACCGTCAGCGCAGGGCGACTAATGAAAAACTGTTTTTT
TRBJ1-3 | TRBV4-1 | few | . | CASSQQGPGNTIYF | TGCGCCAGCAGCCAACAGGGGCCTGGAAACACCATATATTTT
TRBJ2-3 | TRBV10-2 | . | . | CASRQLDTQYF | TGCGCCAGTCGACAGCTCGATACGCAGTATTTT
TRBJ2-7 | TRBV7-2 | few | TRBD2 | CASSLVSAGGAYEQYF | TGTGCCAGCAGCTTAGTGTCAGCGGGGGGAGCCTACGAGCAGTACTTC
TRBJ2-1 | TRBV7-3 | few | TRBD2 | CASSLIGRGGTEQFF | TGTGCCAGCAGCTTAATTGGGCGGGGGGGCACTGAGCAGTTCTTC
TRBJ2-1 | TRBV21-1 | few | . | CASPPGAYNEQFF | TGTGCCAGCCCACCAGGGGCCTACAATGAGCAGTTCTTC
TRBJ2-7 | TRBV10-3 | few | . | CAISLREYEQYF | TGTGCCATCAGTCTTCGGGAGTACGAGCAGTACTTC
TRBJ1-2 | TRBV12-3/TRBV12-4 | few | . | CASSPTDSPNYGYTF | TGTGCCAGCAGTCCCACGGACAGCCCCAACTATGGCTACACCTTC
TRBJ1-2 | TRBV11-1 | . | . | CASSWGTYGYTF | TGTGCCAGCAGCTGGGGGACCTATGGCTACACCTTC
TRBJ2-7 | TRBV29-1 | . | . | CSARRWTDHEQYF | TGCAGCGCCCGAAGATGGACAGACCACGAGCAGTACTTC
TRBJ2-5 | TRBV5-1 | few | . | CASSSGLHDF | TGCGCCAGCAGCTCAGGACTACATGACTTC
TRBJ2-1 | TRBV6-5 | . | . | CASSYSMGGSLNNEQFF | TGTGCCAGCAGTTACTCCATGGGGGGTTCTCTCAACAATGAGCAGTTCTTC
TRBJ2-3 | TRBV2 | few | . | CASSQDFGGGTGTQYF | TGTGCCAGCAGCCAGGACTTCGGAGGTGGTACAGGTACGCAGTATTTT
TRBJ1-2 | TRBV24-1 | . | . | CATSDHQGADGYTF | TGTGCCACCAGTGATCACCAGGGCGCCGATGGCTACACCTTC
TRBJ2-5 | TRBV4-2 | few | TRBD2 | CASSPGVAGLATKTQETQYF | TGTGCCAGCAGCCCGGGGGTGGCGGGACTAGCGACTAAAACTCAAGAGACCCAGTACTTC
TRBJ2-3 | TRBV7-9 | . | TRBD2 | CASRSSGASTDTQYF | TGTGCCAGCAGATCTAGCGGGGCTAGCACAGATACGCAGTATTTT
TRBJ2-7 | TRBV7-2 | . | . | CASSLTRQEQYF | TGTGCCAGCAGCTTAACTCGCCAGGAGCAGTACTTC
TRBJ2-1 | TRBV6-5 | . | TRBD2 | CASNRAGNYNEQFF | TGTGCCAGCAACCGAGCGGGAAATTACAATGAGCAGTTCTTC
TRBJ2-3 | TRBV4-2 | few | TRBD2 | CASSLVAGETTDTQYF | TGTGCCAGCAGCCTTGTGGCGGGGGAAACCACAGATACGCAGTATTTT